These 3 T cell receptor beta chains were sequenced from one sample in a study of blood T cell repertoires in COVID-19. TCRdb keeps only in-frame clones here, not all; method: immunoSEQ multiplex PCR. The repertoire holds around 200,000 clones, with roughly 90% as singletons. Sequences were obtained from peripheral blood. The origin of the receptors is a man between 18 and 35 years old with active or convalescent COVID-19.

Here the CDR3 reads CASSQVRGPSPLHF. The CDR3 coding sequence is TGTGCCAGCAGCCAAGTAAGAGGCCCATCACCCCTCCACTTT. The chain recombines TRBV3-1 (or the pseudogene TRBV3-2) with TRBJ1-6, with D unclear. Germline V gene lookup returns CDR1 LGHDT and CDR2 YNNKEL (reference sequence). CDR3 size: 14 residues. V was trimmed by 1 base and J by 10 bases, leaving 11 bases between them.

This chain uses TRBV6-5 with TRBJ1-2; a possible D gene is TRBD1 (6 bases). Trimming shortened V by 0 bases and J by 5 bases, and 16 bases separated the two germline ends. The germline V gene encodes CDR1 MNHEY and CDR2 SVGAGI. CDR3 size: 16 residues. The CDR3 reads CASSYSLVRGVYGYTF. Here the CDR3 DNA reads TGTGCCAGCAGTTACTCGTTAGTCAGGGGTGTATATGGCTACACCTTC.

The V call is TRBV11-2, the J call TRBJ2-1; TRBD2 is a possible D gene (6 bases). Germline CDR1 SGHAT, CDR2 FQNNGV. The CDR3 covers 14 residues. V lost 3 bases to trimming and J lost 4 bases, with 10 bases between them. The CDR3 nucleotides read TGTGCCAGCAGCTTGGCTAGCGATTACAATGAGCAGTTCTTC. Protein sequence: CASSLASDYNEQFF. Filled out from reference TRBV11-2 and TRBJ2-1, the complete variable domain reads EAGVAQSPRYKIIEKRQSVAFWCNPISGHATLYWYQQILGQGPKLLIQFQNNGVVDDSQLPKDRFSAERLKGVDSTLKIQPAKLEDSAVYLCASSLASDYNEQFFGPGTRLTVL.